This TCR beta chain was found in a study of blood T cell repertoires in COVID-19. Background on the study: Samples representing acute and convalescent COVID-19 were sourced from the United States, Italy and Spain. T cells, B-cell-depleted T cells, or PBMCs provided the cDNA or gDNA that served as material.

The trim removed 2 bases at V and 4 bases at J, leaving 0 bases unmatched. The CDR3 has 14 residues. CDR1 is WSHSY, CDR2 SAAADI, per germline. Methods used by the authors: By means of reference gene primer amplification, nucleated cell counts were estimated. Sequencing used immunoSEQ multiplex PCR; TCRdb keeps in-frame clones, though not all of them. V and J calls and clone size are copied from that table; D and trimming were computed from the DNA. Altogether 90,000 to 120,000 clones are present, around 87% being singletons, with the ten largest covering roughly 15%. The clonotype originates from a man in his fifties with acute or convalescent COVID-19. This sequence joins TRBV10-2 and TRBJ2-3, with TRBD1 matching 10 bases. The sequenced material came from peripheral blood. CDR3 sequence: CASSEGQGADTQYF. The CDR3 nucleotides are TGCGCCAGCAGTGAGGGACAGGGGGCAGATACGCAGTATTTT.